This section outlines one T cell receptor beta chain sequence together with its context. Antigen unknown. Reverse transcribed after extraction, RNA yielded cDNA as the sequencing template. The repertoire was sequenced with immunoSEQ multiplex PCR; TCRdb's copy has only in-frame clones and lacks some. The data hold 130,000 or so clones, with 70% to 90% observed a single time. Treatment noted: oral pan-JAK inhibitor, 5-10 mg twice daily. Individuals with alopecia areata gave both lesional scalp punch biopsies and peripheral blood for collection. The entry originates in a study of CD8+ T cells in alopecia areata. Study as a whole: Twice daily, treated patients received 5 to 10 mg of oral tofacitinib. The tofacitinib course ran for 6 to 18 months and was followed by 6 months off drug.

Overall study results and limits: Researchers reported that TCR sharing among patients proved less clear than in mice, possibly HLA-linked.

The germline CDR1 and CDR2 sequences are ENHRY and SYGVKD. The V gene end was trimmed by 10 bases and the J gene end by 3 bases; junction bases not matched to a gene: 6. CDR3 length: 12 amino acids. This sequence joins TRBV10-3 and TRBJ2-7, with 7 bases lining up with TRBD2. The starting material was CD8+ T cells sorted from blood, obtained at week 4, from a patient treated with tofacitinib. The source is a human donor with alopecia areata. Here the CDR3 DNA reads TGTGCCAAGCGGGACTCCTTCTACGAGCAGTACTTC. Encoded protein: CAKRDSFYEQYF.